The 5 T cell receptor beta chains listed next were all sequenced from one sample in a study of blood T cell repertoires in COVID-19. Produced via immunoSEQ multiplex PCR; TCRdb's table is partial and in-frame only. The sample has under 120,000 clones, 65% to 80% seen once. Sequencing was done on a sample of peripheral blood. The source is a man between 70 and 80 years old with active or convalescent COVID-19.

V gene TRBV3-1 (or the pseudogene TRBV3-2) combines with J gene TRBJ1-3, with unresolved D. Germline V gene data show CDR1 as LGHDT and CDR2 as YNNKEL (reference sequence). Trimming cost V 0 bases and J 3 bases, with 9 bases left between them. The CDR3 has 15 residues. The CDR3 loop reads CASSQDPRFGNTIYF. The CDR3 DNA reads TGTGCCAGCAGCCAAGACCCTCGTTTTGGAAACACCATATATTTT.

The gene calls are TRBV9 and TRBJ1-1; 7 nucleotides align to TRBD1. The CDR3 has 13 residues. In germline, CDR1 is SGDLS, CDR2 YYNGEE. V was pared by 1 base and J by 7 bases, with 4 bases of the junction left unmatched. This CDR3 is CASSVTWDSEAFF. The CDR3 DNA is TGTGCCAGCAGCGTAACATGGGACAGTGAAGCTTTCTTT.

V and J are TRBV7-9 and TRBJ2-1, with D maybe TRBD2 (5 bases). The CDR3 totals 15 residues. Deletions cut 3 bases from V and 8 bases from J, with 17 bases between. CDR1 is SEHNR, CDR2 FQNEAQ, per germline (reference sequence). Here the CDR3 DNA reads TGTGCCAGCAGCTTGAATCAAGTAGTCGGGGATGAGCAGTTCTTC. Translated: CASSLNQVVGDEQFF.

A single count supports this clone. The V gene is TRBV6-6, the J gene TRBJ2-5, with D uncertain. In germline, CDR1 is MNHNY, CDR2 SVGAGI (reference sequence). Trimming shortened V by 6 bases and J by 5 bases, and 13 bases separated the two germline ends. This CDR3 contains 13 residues. CDR3 sequence reads: CASSYSTRETQYF. The CDR3 DNA reads TGTGCCAGCAGCTACAGCACCAGGGAGACCCAGTACTTC.

The sample holds a few counts of this clone. Other DNA sequences in this specimen translate into the identical CDR3. V and J are TRBV11-2 and TRBJ2-1; a weak D match, TRBD1 (6 bases). The V end lost 3 bases, the J end lost 0 bases, and 6 bases lay between the germline ends. The CDR3 has 14 amino acids. Germline CDR1 and CDR2: SGHAT and FQNNGV. CDR3 loop: CASSLDSSYNEQFF. CDR3 coding DNA: TGTGCCAGCAGCTTGGACAGCTCCTACAATGAGCAGTTCTTC.